The clone carrying this TCR beta chain was counted only a few times. Its antigen is currently unknown. This record belongs to a study of identical twins. General observations from the study: Analyses of zero insertions could be partly confounded by invariant MAIT and iNKT cells. Cord blood beta clonotypes that were abundant carried fewer insertions, and memory repertoires showed no such trend.

V gave up 5 bases and J gave up 5 bases, with 17 bases separating them. This CDR3 comprises 15 residues. Germline V lookup: CDR1 SNHLY, CDR2 FYNNEI. TCRdb re-called the 5' RACE reads with MiXCR, one entry per CDR3 protein. The sample has 690,000 or so distinct CDR3 sequences, 8.5% to 9.5% seen once; the top ten hold around 0.98%. In addition, the sample was reused for a study of yellow fever vaccine responses in identical twins. That work states: Reports say the vaccine T cell response in twins looked partly convergent and partly personalized.

This TCR came from a woman younger than 35 in good health. Sequences were obtained from PBMCs. The chain links TRBV2 to TRBJ2-3; D is tentatively TRBD1 or TRBD2 (5 bases each). The CDR3 reads CASSLGTLIGDTQYF. In DNA form, the CDR3 reads TGTGCCAGCAGTTTGGGGACCTTGATAGGAGATACGCAGTATTTT.